The source of this TCR beta chain is a study of identifying expanded T cells in peripheral blood. The data were produced by immunoSEQ multiplex PCR, yet TCRdb's version contains in-frame clones alone and is incomplete. Here the sample spans roughly 100,000 clones, approximately 90% being singletons. Germline-derived CDR1 and CDR2 are SGHTA and FQGNSA. V was cut by 6 bases and J by 6 bases, with 14 bases left in between. This CDR3 spans 13 amino acids. This clone was seen a single time. The TCR sequence derives from a person between 18 and 75 years old in good health. The V call is TRBV7-2, the J call TRBJ1-1, with D possibly being TRBD1 (5 bases). Sequencing was performed on blood. CDR3 residues: CASREPGRAEAFF. The CDR3 DNA is TGTGCCAGCAGGGAACCAGGGCGGGCTGAAGCTTTCTTT.